Sequencing of this T cell receptor (beta chain) was carried out in a study of shared clonotypes between healthy human individuals (dated by TCRdb to about 2020). Notes on the research overall: The cohort included a few men and a couple of women between 18 and 49 years of age. For each donor, three plates each were used for CD4 naive and CD4 memory, two plates were used for CD8 naive, and one plate was used for CD8 memory. To estimate repertoire size and how much clonotypes are shared between individuals, the study performed deep sequencing of blood TCR repertoires from five healthy adults. To increase sequencing depth and limit assay-specific biases, different laboratories used diverse techniques to prepare libraries and sequence TCR repertoires. Leukapheresis yielded between about 0.9 and 9 billion PBMCs per donor.

This clone showed up just once. Its recognized antigen is unknown. No base-level quality is on record; no much larger clone is a single base apart. CDR1 and CDR2 were assigned from the germline V gene (reference sequence) as SEHNR and FQNEAQ. Trimming costs V 1 base and J 2 bases, and their ends lie 9 bases apart. The CDR3, from cysteine to phenylalanine, totals 14 residues. Kept here is only the CDR3 DNA, which spans 42 bases and is read in frame from base 1. The investigation overall reported the following: Based on pairwise subsampling, the degree of clonotype sharing among donors was expected to be affected by sequencing depth. Across a few donors, around 5% of naive CD4, over 3% of naive CD8, 2.3% of memory CD4, and about 0.44% of memory CD8 clonotypes were shared. Sampling was limited to blood, and TCR repertoires in tissue likely differ from TCR repertoires in blood. Incomplete sequencing was indicated by rarefaction of sorted-subset datasets, despite the large sequencing depth. Naive subsets generally had larger estimated clonotype richness than memory subsets did. Higher generation probabilities were observed for clonotypes shared by all four sorted-subset donors than for non-shared clonotypes. The small number of donors limited the genetic and exposure-history diversity represented.

The donors were healthy, HIV-negative adults with no recently reported acute infections or vaccinations. Every donor was a Caucasian adult living in Nashville, Tennessee, USA. Magnetic negative selection was used to enrich CD4+ T cells, after which naive cells were positively selected on CD45RA and the negative fraction became the memory subset. Blood was obtained by leukapheresis, after which PBMCs were separated by Ficoll-Histopaque density gradient centrifugation and cryopreserved in liquid nitrogen vapor phase. Analytical flow cytometry was used to check the purity and quantity of each magnetically sorted T cell population. From each sorted fraction, genomic DNA was isolated and quantified by UV absorbance on a Nanodrop 2000c. Using the deep immunoSEQ assay, TCR CDR3 regions were amplified from genomic DNA by multiplex PCR. Genomic DNA extracted from each cell subset was distributed evenly over all wells of several immunoSEQ 96-well plates, and each plate served as one replicate. For sorted subsets, each replicate PCR was loaded with roughly 0.2 ug genomic DNA, equivalent to about 30,000 T cell genomes. Purified libraries were measured with a Qubit 3.0 fluorometer, size-checked on a Bioanalyzer 2100, and measured again with the KAPA Library Quantification kit. Each immunoSEQ 96-well plate was sequenced on its own single-read 150-cycle Illumina NextSeq 550 flow cell. Turning to the authors' computational methods: Because only junctional sequences without quality scores were contained in the immunoSEQ output, filtering matching that applied to full-length reads could not be performed. To assign V/J genes and CDR3, sequences were annotated using PyIR, a Python wrapper for IgBLAST v1.9, with IMGT germline references. Any read was removed if the V/J assignment was weak (E-value above 1e-6), the CDR3 was missing, or the read contained stop codons, out-of-frame junctions, or ambiguous translated residues. A V3J clonotype was defined by an identical inferred V gene, J gene, and CDR3 amino acid sequence. Percentage overlap between repertoires was calculated by dividing the number of shared unique clonotypes by the size of the smaller repertoire. Three approaches were used to assess repertoire richness: RTK rarefaction, the Chao1 estimator, and Recon v2.1 estimates of unobserved clonotypes. Generation probabilities for all TCRbeta clonotypes obtained by the gDNA method from a few donors were computed using OLGA. Sourced from immuneACCESS, this table was stored by TCRdb with only in-frame sequences that have V and J called. A share of the clones is absent; for the studies checked, an unresolved V gene accounts for under half, and the remainder has no known explanation. V and J calls and clone size come straight from that table; D and trimming were deduced from the DNA. For this sample there are 780,000 or so clones; 72% appear just once. The ten largest clones add up to about 1.7% of the sample.

The clonotype comes from a woman in her twenties or thirties in good health. The rearrangement joined TRBV7-9 to TRBJ2-7; no confident D gene assignment can be made. The sample consisted of memory CD4+ T cells sorted from blood. Taken with the paper, the label for cell subset or site translates to: CD45RA-negative fraction. The nucleotide sequence is TGTGCCAGCAGCTTAGGGCCAGAGCCCTACGAGCAGTACTTC. The translation is CASSLGPEPYEQYF.